Shown below are 6 T cell receptor beta chains from a single sample sequenced in a study of T cells in Graves' hyperthyroidism and ophthalmopathy. RNA transcripts yielded amplified TCR beta CDR3 regions. Primed by the HTBI set, a first-round RT-PCR was run on the TCR CDR3. TCRdb ran MiXCR on the multiplex PCR reads and lists one entry per CDR3 protein. This table holds hundreds of thousands of distinct CDR3 sequences, about 17% found once. The source material was blood. The receptors here all came from a woman between 18 and 30 years old with Graves' ophthalmopathy.

This clonotype occurred a few times. V gene TRBV7-9 combines with J gene TRBJ1-2; unclear D gene. V gave up 1 base and J gave up 4 bases, with 13 bases separating them. Per germline, CDR1 SEHNR and CDR2 FQNEAQ (reference sequence). CDR3 length: 15 amino acids. CDR3 in DNA: TGTGCCAGCAGCTTAGAATTGGACCAGAGCTATGGCTACACCTTC. It yields the protein CASSLELDQSYGYTF.

This clonotype occurred many times. This chain uses TRBV7-9 with TRBJ2-7, with D hard to call. The CDR3 totals 16 residues. Germline V gene sequence: CDR1 SEHNR, CDR2 FQNEAQ (reference sequence). Between the trimmed V and J ends, which lost 7 bases and 0 bases, there was a span of 19 bases. The CDR3 is CASTGPGGPGSYEQYF. CDR3 DNA sequence: TGTGCCAGCACCGGACCTGGCGGTCCTGGCTCCTACGAGCAGTACTTC.

This clonotype was recorded at least ten times. V and J are TRBV6-1 and TRBJ2-5; 11 nucleotides match TRBD2. The CDR3 contains 15 residues. Trimming removed 1 base from V and 4 bases from J; junction bases left unmatched: 2. Germline CDR1 is MNHNS and CDR2 is SASEGT. DNA for the CDR3: TGTGCCAGCAGTGAAGTGGGACTAGCGGCAGAGACCCAGTACTTC. Translation: CASSEVGLAAETQYF.

Many counts were recorded for this clonotype. The CDR3 sequence is CASSQPGTSGRTTQYF. The CDR3 nucleotides are TGCGCCAGCAGCCAACCCGGGACTAGCGGTAGAACTACGCAGTATTTT. The V gene is TRBV4-3, the J gene TRBJ2-3; 11 bases agree with TRBD2. V dropped 2 bases and J dropped 8; count of bases not matched to a gene: 9. The CDR3 sequence is 16 residues long. Germline V gene lookup returns CDR1 LGHNA and CDR2 YSLEER.

At least ten counts were recorded for this clonotype. This sequence joins TRBV10-3 and TRBJ2-7; possible D gene TRBD1, 6 bases. This CDR3 is built from 15 residues. V was cut by 6 bases and J by 1 base, with 16 bases left in between. The V gene's germline CDR1 is ENHRY and CDR2 SYGVKD. CDR3 bases: TGTGCCATCAGCCGGGCAGGGCAGGGGTCCTACGAGCAGTACTTC. This sequence encodes CAISRAGQGSYEQYF.

This clonotype showed up many times. The chain uses TRBV20-1 and TRBJ2-7, with 7 bases that match TRBD2. CDR3 length: 16 amino acids. Losses at the gene ends were 4 bases for V and 3 bases for J; bases not matched to a gene: 15. CDR1 DFQATT and CDR2 SNEGSKA come from the germline V gene (reference sequence). CDR3: CSAMPGGIRRDYEQYF. CDR3 nucleotide sequence: TGCAGTGCTATGCCGGGGGGAATTAGGCGTGACTACGAGCAGTACTTC.